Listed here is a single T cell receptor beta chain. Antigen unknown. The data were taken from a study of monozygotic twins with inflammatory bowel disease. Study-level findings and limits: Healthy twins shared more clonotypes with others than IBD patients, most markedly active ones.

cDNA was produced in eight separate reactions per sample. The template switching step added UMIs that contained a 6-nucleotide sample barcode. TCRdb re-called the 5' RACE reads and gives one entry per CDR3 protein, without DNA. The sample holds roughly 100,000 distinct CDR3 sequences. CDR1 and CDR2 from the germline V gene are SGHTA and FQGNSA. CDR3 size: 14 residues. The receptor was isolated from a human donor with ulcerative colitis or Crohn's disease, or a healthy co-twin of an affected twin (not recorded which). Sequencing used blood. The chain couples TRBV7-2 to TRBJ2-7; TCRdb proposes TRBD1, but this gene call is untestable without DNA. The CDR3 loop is CASSLVMDRGEQYF.